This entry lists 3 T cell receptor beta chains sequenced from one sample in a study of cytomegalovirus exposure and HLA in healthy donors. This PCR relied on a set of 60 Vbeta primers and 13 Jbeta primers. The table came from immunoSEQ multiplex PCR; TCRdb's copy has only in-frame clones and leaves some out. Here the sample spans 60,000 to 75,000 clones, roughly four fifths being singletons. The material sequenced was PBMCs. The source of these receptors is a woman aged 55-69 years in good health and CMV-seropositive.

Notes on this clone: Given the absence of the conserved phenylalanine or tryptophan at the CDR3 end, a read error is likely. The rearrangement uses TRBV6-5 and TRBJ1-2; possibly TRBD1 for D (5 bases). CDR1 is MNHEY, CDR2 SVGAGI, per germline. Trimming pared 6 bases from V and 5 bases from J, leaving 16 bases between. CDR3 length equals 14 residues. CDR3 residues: CASSRGREGYGYTL. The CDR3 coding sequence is TGTGCCAGCAGCCGGGGTAGGGAGGGGTATGGCTACACCCTC.

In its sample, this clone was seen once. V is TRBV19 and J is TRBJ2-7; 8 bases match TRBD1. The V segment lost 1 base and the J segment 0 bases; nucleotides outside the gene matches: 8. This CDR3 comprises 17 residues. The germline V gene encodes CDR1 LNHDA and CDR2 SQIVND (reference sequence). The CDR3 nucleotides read TGTGCCAGTAGTATAGGTTGGGGGACAGGCATCTCCTACGAGCAGTACTTC. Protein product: CASSIGWGTGISYEQYF.

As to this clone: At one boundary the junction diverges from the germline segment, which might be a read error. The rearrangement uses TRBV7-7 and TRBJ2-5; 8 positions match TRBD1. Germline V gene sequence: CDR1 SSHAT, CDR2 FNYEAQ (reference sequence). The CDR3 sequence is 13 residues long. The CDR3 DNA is TGTGCTAGCAGCTTCGACAGGGGTGAGACCCAGTACTTC. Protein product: CASSFDRGETQYF. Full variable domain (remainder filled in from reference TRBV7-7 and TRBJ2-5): GAGVSQSPRYKVTKRGQDVTLRCDPISSHATLYWYQQALGQGPEFLTYFNYEAQPDKSGLPSDRFSAERPEGSISTLTIQRTEQRDSAMYRCASSFDRGETQYFGPGTRLLVL.